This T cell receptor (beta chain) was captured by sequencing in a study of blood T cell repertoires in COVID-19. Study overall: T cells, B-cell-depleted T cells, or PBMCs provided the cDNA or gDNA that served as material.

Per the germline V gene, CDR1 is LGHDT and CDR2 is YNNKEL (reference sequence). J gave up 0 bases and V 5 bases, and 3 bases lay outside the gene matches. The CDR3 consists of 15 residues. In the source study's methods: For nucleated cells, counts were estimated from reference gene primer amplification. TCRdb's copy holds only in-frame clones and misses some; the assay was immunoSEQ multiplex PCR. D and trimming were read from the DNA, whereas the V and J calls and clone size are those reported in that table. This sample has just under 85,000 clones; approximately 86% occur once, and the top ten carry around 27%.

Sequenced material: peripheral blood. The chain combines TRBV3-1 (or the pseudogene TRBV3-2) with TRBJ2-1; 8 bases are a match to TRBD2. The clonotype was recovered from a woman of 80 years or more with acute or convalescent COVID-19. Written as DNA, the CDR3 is TGTGCCAGCAGCTTAAGCGGGAGCTCCTACAATGAGCAGTTCTTC. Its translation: CASSLSGSSYNEQFF.